This T cell receptor beta chain stems from a study of T-cell reconstitution after alpha-beta-depleted transplantation in children. This clonotype was observed a handful of times. No antigen is known for it. TCRbeta library preparation incorporated unique molecular identifiers. Using its own MiXCR run on the PCR reads, TCRdb lists one record per CDR3 protein. The sample lists roughly 790,000 distinct CDR3 sequences; 16% were seen once. Germline CDR1 and CDR2: SGHRS and YFSETQ. The CDR3 contains 18 residues. V was clipped by 0 bases and J by 3 bases, with 16 bases between them. General study findings and limits: Surviving recipient T cells and thymic progenitors produced the high day-60 TCRbeta diversity seen in some patients. Counts and diversity of T cells one year after transplant came mostly from newly produced T cells. Several hundred expanded graft clones reportedly gave rise to the alpha-beta T cells present about two months after transplant.

This TCR was sampled from a male patient younger than 18 who had a stem cell transplant for acute lymphoblastic leukemia, so the T cells may come from the graft donor. The V gene is TRBV5-1, the J gene TRBJ2-6, with TRBD1 as a possible D gene (6 bases). Sequencing used PBMCs, mostly from graft donor cells, obtained 360 days after TCRalphabeta/CD19-depleted stem cell transplant. CDR3: CASSLAPGVRIGANVLTF. The CDR3 DNA reads TGCGCCAGCAGCTTGGCTCCAGGGGTAAGAATTGGGGCCAACGTCCTGACTTTC.